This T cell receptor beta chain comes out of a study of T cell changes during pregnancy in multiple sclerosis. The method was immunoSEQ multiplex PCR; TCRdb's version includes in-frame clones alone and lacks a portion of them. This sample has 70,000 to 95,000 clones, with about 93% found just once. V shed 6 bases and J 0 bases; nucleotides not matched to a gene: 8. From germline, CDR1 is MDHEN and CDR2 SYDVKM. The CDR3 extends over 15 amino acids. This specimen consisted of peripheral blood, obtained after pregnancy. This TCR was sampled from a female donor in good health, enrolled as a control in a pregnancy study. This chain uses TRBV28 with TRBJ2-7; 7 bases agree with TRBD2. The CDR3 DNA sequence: TGTGCCAGCAGCAGCGGACGCGGGAGCTCCTACGAGCAGTACTTC. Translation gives CASSSGRGSSYEQYF.